A selection of T cell receptor beta chains follows, all from one sample in a study of T cell responses to AZD1222 COVID-19 vaccine. Libraries were prepared by immunoSEQ multiplex PCR; TCRdb keeps only in-frame clonotypes and omits some of them. This table holds approximately 70,000 clones, 80% found once. Sample: peripheral blood, taken 28 days after the second AZD1222 dose. The receptors here all came from an adult who received the AZD1222 COVID-19 vaccine. Each CDR3 is given with its conserved first and last residue. D genes are given only for firm matches. Clone size is shown for a subset of rows, as once, few, many or a class of expanded clone.

J,V,D,size,DNA,CDR3
TRBJ1-1,TRBV5-1,-,-,TGCGCCAGCAGCGCCCAATTTGGGGCGCCGTTTTCTTCGAACACTGAAGCTTTCTTT,CASSAQFGAPFSSNTEAFF
TRBJ2-5,TRBV2,TRBD2,-,TGTGCCAGCAGGCCGCTAGCGGGGGGCCAAGAGACCCAGTACTTC,CASRPLAGGQETQYF
TRBJ1-2,TRBV7-9,TRBD1,-,TGTGCCAGCACCCTTGGGACAGGGGAAATTGGCTACACCTTC,CASTLGTGEIGYTF
TRBJ1-5,TRBV2,TRBD1,-,TGTGCCAGCAGGAGGGACAGCTACAATCAGCCCCAGCATTTT,CASRRDSYNQPQHF
TRBJ2-5,TRBV12-3/TRBV12-4,TRBD2,-,TGTGCCAGCAGTCCGGGGGGAGAGACCCAGTACTTC,CASSPGGETQYF
TRBJ2-1,TRBV23-1,TRBD1,-,TGCGCCACCACCTTCATTAAGGCAGGGGGAATTTGTAATGAGCAGTTCTTC,CATTFIKAGGICNEQFF
TRBJ1-2,TRBV12-5,-,-,TGTGCTAGTGGGCACTCTAACTATGGCTACACCTTC,CASGHSNYGYTF
TRBJ1-4,TRBV6-5,TRBD1,-,TGTGCCAGCAGTTACTCGACAGGGGGCTTTGAAAAACTGTTTTTT,CASSYSTGGFEKLFF
TRBJ1-1,TRBV6-5,TRBD1,-,TGTGCCAGCAGCCTAAAAAAACAAGACAGGGCGGCTTTCTTT,CASSLKKQDRAAFF
TRBJ2-1,TRBV7-2,-,-,TGTGCCAGCAGCTCAACGGGGACCACTTCGTGGTTCTTC,CASSSTGTTSWFF
TRBJ2-1,TRBV7-9,TRBD1,-,TGTGCCAGCAGCCCCGGGACAGGGGATTGGGATGAGCAGTTCTTC,CASSPGTGDWDEQFF
TRBJ1-6,TRBV5-1,-,few,TGCGCCAGCAGCTTGGGGGGGGCGGATTCACCCCTCCACTTT,CASSLGGADSPLHF
TRBJ2-5,TRBV10-1,-,-,TGCGCCAGCAGTCTCGGGGGCCAAGAGACCCAGTACTTC,CASSLGGQETQYF
TRBJ2-3,TRBV18,-,-,TGTGCCAGCTCTCTAGGGGCCATTACGGGGGATACGCAGTATTTT,CASSLGAITGDTQYF
TRBJ1-2,TRBV2,-,-,TGTGCCAGCAGTGAAGAAAACATTAGTAGCTACACCTTC,CASSEENISSYTF
TRBJ2-7,TRBV7-3,-,-,TGTGCCGGAGGGAGACAGGGCTCCTACGAGCAGTACTTC,CAGGRQGSYEQYF
TRBJ1-1,TRBV7-2,-,once,TGTGCCAGCAGCTTACTCTCGTCGGGGAGGGTAAACACTGAAGCTTTCTTT,CASSLLSSGRVNTEAFF
TRBJ1-5,TRBV27,-,-,TGTGCCAGCAGAGGGGGGGGCGCATTTCAGCCCCAGCATTTT,CASRGGGAFQPQHF
TRBJ2-1,TRBV5-4,-,-,TGTGCCAGCAGCTTGGTGGGGGAGTACAATGAGCAGTTCTTC,CASSLVGEYNEQFF
TRBJ1-2,TRBV21-1,-,once,TGTGCCAGCAGCAAAAGGCAACGAGGACAGGGCCCAAGGGGCTACACCTTC,CASSKRQRGQGPRGYTF
TRBJ1-4,TRBV9,-,-,TGTGCCAGCAGCGTCTCGGGCATGAATGAAAAACTGTTTTTT,CASSVSGMNEKLFF
TRBJ2-1,TRBV6-4,-,-,TGTGCCAGCAGTGTGGGTTCAGAGTCTATTGACGTCGGTGAGCAGTTCTTC,CASSVGSESIDVGEQFF
TRBJ1-3,TRBV30,-,-,TGTGCCTGGAGGGGATCTGGAAACACCATATATTTT,CAWRGSGNTIYF
TRBJ2-1,TRBV10-1,TRBD2,few,TGCGCCAGCAGTCGTAGCGGGGGGGCCGATGAGCAGTTCTTC,CASSRSGGADEQFF
TRBJ2-7,TRBV4-1,-,-,TGCGCCAGCAGCCAAGGGTCACTTCGGCGCGACGAGCAGTACTTC,CASSQGSLRRDEQYF
TRBJ1-5,TRBV7-2,-,-,TGTGCCAGCAGCTTATTTTGGGATCAGCCCCAGCATTTT,CASSLFWDQPQHF
TRBJ2-5,TRBV7-2,TRBD1,-,TGTGCCAGCAGCCCACCCGGGACAGAAGAGACCCAGTACTTC,CASSPPGTEETQYF
TRBJ1-1,TRBV28,-,-,TGTGCCAGCAGTTTAATCAGGACAGCGAACACTGAAGCTTTCTTT,CASSLIRTANTEAFF
TRBJ2-3,TRBV25-1,-,-,TGTGCCAGCAGTGAAAGGCTGAACACAGATACGCAGTATTTT,CASSERLNTDTQYF
TRBJ2-5,TRBV7-2,TRBD2,-,TGTGCCAGCAGCTCGGGACTAGCGGGGGGGCGGCAAGAGACCCAGTACTTC,CASSSGLAGGRQETQYF
TRBJ1-2,TRBV9,-,once,TGTGCCAGCAGCGTATCTGAGAACTATGGCTACACCTTC,CASSVSENYGYTF
TRBJ1-4,TRBV19,TRBD1,-,TGTGCCAGTAGTATAAGTCCAGGGGGCCTGGAAAAACTGTTTTTT,CASSISPGGLEKLFF
TRBJ1-1,TRBV19,-,-,TGTGCCAGTAGTTACCCTGGACAGCAGGAAGCTTTCTTT,CASSYPGQQEAFF
TRBJ1-1,TRBV27,TRBD1,-,TGTGCCAGCAGACCAGGGACAGTGAACACTGAAGCTTTCTTT,CASRPGTVNTEAFF
TRBJ1-2,TRBV7-3,-,-,TGTGCCAGCAGTGGACAGCTGGGGGGCTACACCTTC,CASSGQLGGYTF
TRBJ2-1,TRBV28,-,-,TGTGCCAGCAGTTTTAACTCCCCAAGGGAGCAGTTCTTC,CASSFNSPREQFF
TRBJ2-7,TRBV27,TRBD1,-,TGTGCCAGCAGTTTAACTTTAAATGGACAGGGTGAATACTTC,CASSLTLNGQGEYF
TRBJ1-2,TRBV2,TRBD1,-,TGTGCCAGCAGTTGGGCAGGGGGCGAATATGGCTACACCTTC,CASSWAGGEYGYTF
TRBJ2-6,TRBV18,-,-,TGTGCCAGCTCACGCCTCAGGGACTCTGGGGCCAACGTCCTGACTTTC,CASSRLRDSGANVLTF
TRBJ1-1,TRBV7-2,TRBD1,-,TGTGCCAGCAGCGCGACAGGGGACACTGAAGCTTTCTTT,CASSATGDTEAFF
TRBJ2-1,TRBV5-1,TRBD1,-,TGCGCCAGCAGCAAGGGGGACAGGGGTAGCAATGAGCAGTTCTTC,CASSKGDRGSNEQFF
TRBJ1-4,TRBV6-5,-,-,TGTGCCAGCAGTTACGCCAGGATCGATGAAAAACTGTTTTTT,CASSYARIDEKLFF
TRBJ1-1,TRBV3-1/TRBV3-2,-,-,TGTGCCAGCAGCCAAGGTTTCGGGAACACTGAAGCTTTCTTT,CASSQGFGNTEAFF
TRBJ1-5,TRBV4-1,-,-,TGCGCCAGCAGCCAAGAAGAACTTTGGGGGACATCAGGGAATCAGCCCCAGCATTTT,CASSQEELWGTSGNQPQHF
TRBJ2-7,TRBV30,TRBD1,-,TGTGCCTGGAGTGTACTCGGGACAGGGGAAGACGAGCAGTACTTC,CAWSVLGTGEDEQYF
TRBJ1-5,TRBV19,-,-,TGTGCCAGTAGTACCCTCACAGTAATCCCCCAGCATTTT,CASSTLTVIPQHF
TRBJ2-7,TRBV2,TRBD2,once,TGTGCCAGCAGCGGCGGACTAGCGGGGCGGTACGAGCAGTACTTC,CASSGGLAGRYEQYF
TRBJ1-1,TRBV28,-,-,TGTGCCAGCAGTTCGGGAGGTATGAACACTGAAGCTTTCTTT,CASSSGGMNTEAFF